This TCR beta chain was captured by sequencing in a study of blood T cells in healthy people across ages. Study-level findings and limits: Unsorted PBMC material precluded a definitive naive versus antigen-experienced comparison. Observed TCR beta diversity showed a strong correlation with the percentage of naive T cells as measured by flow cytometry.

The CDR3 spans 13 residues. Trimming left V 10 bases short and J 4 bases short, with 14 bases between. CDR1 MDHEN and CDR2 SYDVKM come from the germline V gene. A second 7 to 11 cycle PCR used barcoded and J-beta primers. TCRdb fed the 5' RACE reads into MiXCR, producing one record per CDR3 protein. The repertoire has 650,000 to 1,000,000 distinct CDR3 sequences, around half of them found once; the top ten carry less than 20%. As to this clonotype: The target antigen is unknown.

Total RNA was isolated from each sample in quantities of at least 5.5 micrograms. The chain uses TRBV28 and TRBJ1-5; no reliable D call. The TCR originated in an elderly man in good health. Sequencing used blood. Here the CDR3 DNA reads TGTGCCACCAAATTTTTGACTAATCAGCCCCAGCATTTT. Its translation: CATKFLTNQPQHF.